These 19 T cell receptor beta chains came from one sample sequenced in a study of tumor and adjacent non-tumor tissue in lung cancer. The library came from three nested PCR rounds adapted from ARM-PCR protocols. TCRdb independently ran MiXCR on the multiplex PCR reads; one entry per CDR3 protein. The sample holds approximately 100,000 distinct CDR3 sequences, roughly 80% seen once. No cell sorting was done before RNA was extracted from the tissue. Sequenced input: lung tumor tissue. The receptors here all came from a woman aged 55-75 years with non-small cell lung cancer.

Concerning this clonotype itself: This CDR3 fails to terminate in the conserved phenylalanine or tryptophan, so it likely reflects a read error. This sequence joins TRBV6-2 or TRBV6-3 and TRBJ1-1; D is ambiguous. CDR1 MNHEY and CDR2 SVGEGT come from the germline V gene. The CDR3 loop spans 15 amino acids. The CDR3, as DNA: TGTGCCAGCAGTTACGGGCGGGCTACGAACATTGAAGCTTTCTAT. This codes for CASSYGRATNIEAFY.

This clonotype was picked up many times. In nucleotides, the CDR3 is TGCGCCAGCAGCTACTCGGACAGCTCCTACGAGCAGTACTTC. Amino acid sequence: CASSYSDSSYEQYF. The gene calls are TRBV5-1 and TRBJ2-7; tentatively, D is TRBD1 (6 bases). The CDR3 contains 14 residues. V lost 3 bases, J lost 0 bases, and 10 bases lay in between. CDR1 is SGHRS, CDR2 YFSETQ, per germline.

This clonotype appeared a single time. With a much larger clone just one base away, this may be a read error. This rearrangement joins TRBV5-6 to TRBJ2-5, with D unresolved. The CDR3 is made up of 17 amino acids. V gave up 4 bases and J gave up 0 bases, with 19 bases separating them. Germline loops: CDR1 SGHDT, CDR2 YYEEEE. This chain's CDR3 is CASSLRKRQDHQETQYF. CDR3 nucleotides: TGTGCCAGCAGCCTTCGGAAACGGCAGGATCACCAAGAGACCCAGTACTTC. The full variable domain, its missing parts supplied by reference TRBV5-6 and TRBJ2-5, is DAGVTQSPTHLIKTRGQQVTLRCSPKSGHDTVSWYQQALGQGPQFIFQYYEEEERQRGNFPDRFSGHQFPNYSSELNVNALLLGDSALYLCASSLRKRQDHQETQYFGPGTRLLVL.

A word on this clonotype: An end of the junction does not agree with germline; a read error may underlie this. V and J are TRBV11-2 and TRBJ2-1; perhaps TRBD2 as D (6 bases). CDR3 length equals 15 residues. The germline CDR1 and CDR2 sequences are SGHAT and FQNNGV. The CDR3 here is CASSFLALGGNEQLF. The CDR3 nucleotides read TGTGCCAGCAGCTTTCTAGCGTTGGGAGGCAATGAGCAGCTCTTC.

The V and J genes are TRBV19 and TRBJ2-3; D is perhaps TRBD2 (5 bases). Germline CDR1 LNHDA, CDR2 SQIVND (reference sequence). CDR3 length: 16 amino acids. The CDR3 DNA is TGTGTCACTAGATCCACTCGGACGGCCGGCACAGATACGCAGTATTTT. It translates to CVTRSTRTAGTDTQYF.

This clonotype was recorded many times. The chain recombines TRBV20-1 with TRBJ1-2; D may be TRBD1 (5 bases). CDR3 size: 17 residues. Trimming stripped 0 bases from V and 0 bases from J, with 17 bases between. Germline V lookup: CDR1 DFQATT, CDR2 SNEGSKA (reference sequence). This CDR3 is CSARDLRGMGPNYGYTF. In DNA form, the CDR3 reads TGCAGTGCTAGAGATCTGCGGGGCATGGGACCTAACTATGGCTACACCTTC.

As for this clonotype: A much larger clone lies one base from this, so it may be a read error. The DNA for the CDR3 is TGCGCCAGCATCGACAGGGGAGGGAACACTGAAGCTTTCTTT. Translation: CASIDRGGNTEAFF. The V and J genes are TRBV10-2 and TRBJ1-1, with 8 positions matching TRBD1. V was clipped by 7 bases and J by 1 base; unmatched bases: 5. Germline CDR1 is WSHSY and CDR2 is SAAADI. The CDR3 runs 14 residues.

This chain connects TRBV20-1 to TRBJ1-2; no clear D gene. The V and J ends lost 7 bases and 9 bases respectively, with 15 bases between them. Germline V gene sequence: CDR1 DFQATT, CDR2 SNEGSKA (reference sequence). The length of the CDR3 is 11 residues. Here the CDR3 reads CSGAPSGRYTF. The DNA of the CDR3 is TGCAGTGGTGCCCCCTCTGGACGCTACACCTTC.

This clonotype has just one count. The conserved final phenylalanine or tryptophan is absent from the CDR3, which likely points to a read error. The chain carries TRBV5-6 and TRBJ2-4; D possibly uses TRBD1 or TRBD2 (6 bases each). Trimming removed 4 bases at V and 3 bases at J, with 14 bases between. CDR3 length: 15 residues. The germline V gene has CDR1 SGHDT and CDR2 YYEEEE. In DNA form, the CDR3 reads TGTGCCAGCAGCCAGGACAGACTAGTCAAAAACATTCAGTACATC. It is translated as CASSQDRLVKNIQYI.

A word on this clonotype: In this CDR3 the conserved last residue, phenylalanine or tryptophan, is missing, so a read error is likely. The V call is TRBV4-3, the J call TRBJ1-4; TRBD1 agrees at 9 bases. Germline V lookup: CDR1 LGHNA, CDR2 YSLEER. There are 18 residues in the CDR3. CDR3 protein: CASSQDGPGTGSGEKLFI. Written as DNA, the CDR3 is TGCGCCAGCAGTCAAGATGGGCCCGGGACAGGGTCGGGTGAAAAACTGTTTATT.

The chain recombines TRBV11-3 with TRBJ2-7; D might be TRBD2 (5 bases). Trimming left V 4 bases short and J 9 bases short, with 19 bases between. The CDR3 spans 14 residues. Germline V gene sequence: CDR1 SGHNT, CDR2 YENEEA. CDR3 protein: CASSSDTGTFGQYF. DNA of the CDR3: TGTGCCAGCAGCTCAGATACGGGAACCTTCGGGCAGTACTTC. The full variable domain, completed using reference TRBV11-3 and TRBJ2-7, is EAGVVQSPRYKIIEKKQPVAFWCNPISGHNTLYWYLQNLGQGPELLIRYENEEAVDDSQLPKDRFSAERLKGVDSTLKIQPAELGDSAVYLCASSSDTGTFGQYFGPGTRLTVT.

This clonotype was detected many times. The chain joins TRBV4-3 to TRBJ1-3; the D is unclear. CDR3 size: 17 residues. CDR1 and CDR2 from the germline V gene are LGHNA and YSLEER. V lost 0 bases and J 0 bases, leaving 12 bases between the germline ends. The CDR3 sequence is CASSQEASPFSGNTIYF. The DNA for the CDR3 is TGCGCCAGCAGCCAAGAGGCCAGCCCATTCTCTGGAAACACCATATATTTT.

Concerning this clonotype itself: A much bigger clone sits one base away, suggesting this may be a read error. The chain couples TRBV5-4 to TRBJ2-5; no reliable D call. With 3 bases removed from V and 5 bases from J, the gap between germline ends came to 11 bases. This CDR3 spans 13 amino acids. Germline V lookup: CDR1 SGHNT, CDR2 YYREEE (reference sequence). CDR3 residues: CASSSTRRETQYF. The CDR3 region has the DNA TGTGCCAGCAGCTCGACGCGCAGGGAGACCCAGTACTTC. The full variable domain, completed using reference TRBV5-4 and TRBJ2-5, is ETGVTQSPTHLIKTRGQQVTLRCSSQSGHNTVSWYQQALGQGPQFIFQYYREEENGRGNFPPRFSGLQFPNYSSELNVNALELDDSALYLCASSSTRRETQYFGPGTRLLVL.

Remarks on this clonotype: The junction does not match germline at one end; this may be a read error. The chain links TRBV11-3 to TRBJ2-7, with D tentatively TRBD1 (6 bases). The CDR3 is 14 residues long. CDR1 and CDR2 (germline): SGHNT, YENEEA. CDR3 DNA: TGTGCCAGCAGCTGGTGGACAGTCTCCTACGGGCAGTACTTC. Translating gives CASSWWTVSYGQYF.

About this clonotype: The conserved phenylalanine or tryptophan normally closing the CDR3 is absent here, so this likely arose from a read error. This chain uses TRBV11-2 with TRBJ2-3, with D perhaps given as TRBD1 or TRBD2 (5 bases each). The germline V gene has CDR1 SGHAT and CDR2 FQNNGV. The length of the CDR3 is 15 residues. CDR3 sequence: CARSATGTATDPQYL. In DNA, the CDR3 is TGTGCCAGAAGCGCCACCGGGACGGCCACAGATCCGCAGTATCTT.

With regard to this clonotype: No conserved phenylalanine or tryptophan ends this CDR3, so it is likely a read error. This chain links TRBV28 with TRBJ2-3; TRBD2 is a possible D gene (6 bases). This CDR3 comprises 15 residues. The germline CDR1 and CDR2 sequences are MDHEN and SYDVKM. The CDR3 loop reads CVSNPGDSGLDTQYS. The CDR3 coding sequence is TGTGTCAGCAATCCTGGGGACTCGGGCCTAGATACGCAGTATTCT.

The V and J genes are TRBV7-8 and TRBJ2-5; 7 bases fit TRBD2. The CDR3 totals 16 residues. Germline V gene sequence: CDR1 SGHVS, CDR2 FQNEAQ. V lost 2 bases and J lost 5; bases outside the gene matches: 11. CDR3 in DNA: TGTGCCAGCAGCTTAATGGGCGGGAGTAGAACGGAGACCCAGTACTTC. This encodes CASSLMGGSRTETQYF.

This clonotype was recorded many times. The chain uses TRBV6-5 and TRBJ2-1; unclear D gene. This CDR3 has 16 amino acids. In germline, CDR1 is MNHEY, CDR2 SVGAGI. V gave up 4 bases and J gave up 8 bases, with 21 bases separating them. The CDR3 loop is CASSFTSRGVGYEQFF. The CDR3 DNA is TGTGCCAGCAGTTTTACGTCGCGTGGTGTGGGATATGAGCAGTTCTTC.

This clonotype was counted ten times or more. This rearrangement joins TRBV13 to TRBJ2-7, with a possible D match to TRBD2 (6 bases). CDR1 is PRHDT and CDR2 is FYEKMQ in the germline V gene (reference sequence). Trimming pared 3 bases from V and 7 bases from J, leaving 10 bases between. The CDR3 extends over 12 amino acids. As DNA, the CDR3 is TGTGCCAGCAGCTTTAACGCGGGGGAGCAGTACTTC. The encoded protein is CASSFNAGEQYF.